The sequence of this T cell receptor (beta chain) was determined in a study of T cell repertoires in cytomegalovirus infection. Study results and caveats: Accumulated public TCR beta family frequency recognized individuals carrying CMV together with the relevant HLA.

One entry per CDR3 protein, called by TCRdb with MiXCR from the reads. Of about 110,000 distinct CDR3 sequences detected, 10% appear once; the ten largest clones hold 25% to 40%. This clonotype was detected ten times or more. Antigen unknown. Trimming took 2 bases from V and 7 from J, leaving 11 bases between them. This CDR3 is 14 amino acids long. Germline lookup yields CDR1 SEHNR and CDR2 FQNEAQ (reference sequence). The genes are TRBV7-9 and TRBJ2-2; tentative D call: TRBD2 (6 bases). The receptor was isolated from a human donor in good health (CMV status not recorded). Some clones in this sample may be carry-over from other donors' samples. Sequenced: PBMCs, sequenced either directly or after in vitro stimulation (not recorded which). DNA for the CDR3: TGTGCCAGCAGCTTACTCGGGAGCGGCGGGGAGCTGTTTTTT. This codes for CASSLLGSGGELFF. Drawing the rest from reference TRBV7-9 and TRBJ2-2, the complete variable domain is DTGVSQNPRHKITKRGQNVTFRCDPISEHNRLYWYRQTLGQGPEFLTYFQNEAQLEKSRLLSDRFSAERPKGSFSTLEIQRTEQGDSAMYLCASSLLGSGGELFFGEGSRLTVL.